Listed here are 22 T cell receptor beta chains from one sample, sequenced in a study of Ad26.COV2.S vaccination and SARS-CoV-2 variants. Assay used: immunoSEQ multiplex PCR; TCRdb lists only in-frame clones, some missing. The sample lists 300,000 to 400,000 clones, more than 70% occurring once. Stated treatment: roughly 20 received Ad26.COV2.S at low or high dose, single or two shots; about five received placebo; per-sample allocation not given. After the first vaccine or placebo injection, samples were drawn on day 63. The sample in question was peripheral blood, obtained in a trial of Ad26.COV2.S vaccine versus placebo. Every receptor here comes from a person between 18 and 65 years old who received the Ad26.COV2.S COVID-19 vaccine or a placebo.

The J gene is TRBJ1-3, the V gene TRBV11-2; no reliable D call. The CDR3 extends over 16 amino acids. CDR1 is SGHAT, CDR2 FQNNGV, per germline. V was shortened by 2 bases and J by 0 bases, with 11 bases between the two germline ends. DNA of the CDR3: TGTGCCAGCAGCTTACGGCAGACCCTCTCTGGAAACACCATATATTTT. This encodes CASSLRQTLSGNTIYF.

V usage is TRBV6-5 and J usage is TRBJ2-7; unclear D gene. This CDR3 is built from 11 residues. The V gene's germline CDR1 is MNHEY and CDR2 SVGAGI. V dropped 6 bases and J dropped 5 bases, with 8 bases sitting between them. The CDR3 DNA reads as TGTGCCAGCAGAGACCTCAACGAGCAGTACTTC. Residues: CASRDLNEQYF.

This clone has just a few counts. This sample includes further DNA sequences coding for the same CDR3. The rearrangement uses TRBV2 and TRBJ2-3, with D unclear. Germline V gives CDR1 SNHLY, CDR2 FYNNEI. With 7 bases removed from V and 0 bases from J, the gap between germline ends came to 11 bases. CDR3 length: 14 residues. As DNA, the CDR3 is TGTGCCAGCAAGGCCGATCTTAGCACAGATACGCAGTATTTT. Its translation is CASKADLSTDTQYF.

The chain employs TRBV2 and TRBJ1-1; D gene ambiguous. Trimming shortened V by 3 bases and J by 11 bases, and 16 bases separated the two germline ends. The CDR3 loop spans 13 amino acids. Looked up from germline, CDR1 is SNHLY and CDR2 is FYNNEI. For the CDR3, the DNA is TGTGCCAGCAGTGAGTGGGAAGGCGGTGAGGCTTTCTTT. It yields the protein CASSEWEGGEAFF.

The V call is TRBV25-1, the J call TRBJ1-5; 7 bases match TRBD1. With 4 bases clipped from V and 2 bases from J, the junction kept 5 bases outside the gene matches. Germline V CDR1 and CDR2: MGHDK, SYGVNS. The CDR3 consists of 15 residues. CDR3 nucleotide sequence: TGTGCCAGCAGTGCCTCAGGGGGACGCAATCAGCCCCAGCATTTT. It yields the protein CASSASGGRNQPQHF.

The V and J genes are TRBV7-2 and TRBJ2-2; D gene ambiguous. Germline V lookup: CDR1 SGHTA, CDR2 FQGNSA. CDR3 size: 15 residues. V lost 5 bases to trimming and J lost 0 bases, with 10 bases between them. The CDR3 loop reads CASSASATNTGELFF. The CDR3 DNA reads as TGTGCCAGCAGCGCATCAGCAACGAACACCGGGGAGCTGTTTTTT.

This chain links TRBV30 with TRBJ1-4, with 7 nucleotides matching TRBD1. V gave up 1 base and J gave up 8 bases; unmatched junction bases: 16. CDR3 length equals 17 residues. Germline loops: CDR1 GTSNPN, CDR2 SVGIG (reference sequence). CDR3 in amino acids: CAWSDKIGTVFSEKLFF. CDR3 coding DNA: TGTGCCTGGAGTGACAAAATAGGGACAGTTTTTTCCGAAAAACTGTTTTTT.

This clone was picked up one time. The DNA of the CDR3 is TGTGCCAGCAGCCCTACCCGGGACGCCGCTAGCACAGATACGCAGTATTTT. This encodes CASSPTRDAASTDTQYF. The J gene is TRBJ2-3, the V gene TRBV12-1. TRBV12-1 is classified as a pseudogene. CDR3 length: 17 residues.

This clone was observed once. The chain combines TRBV6-5 with TRBJ2-7, with D maybe TRBD2 (6 bases). Germline loops: CDR1 MNHEY, CDR2 SVGAGI. V was cut by 9 bases and J by 1 base, with 10 bases left in between. The CDR3 runs to 12 residues. In DNA form, the CDR3 reads TGTGCCAGTGGGGGGACTTCCTACGAGCAGTACTTC. This codes for CASGGTSYEQYF.

V gene TRBV19 combines with J gene TRBJ1-4; 7 nucleotides agree with TRBD1. There are 16 residues in the CDR3. CDR1 and CDR2 (germline): LNHDA, SQIVND (reference sequence). Trimming at V came to 5 bases and at J to 4 bases, leaving 10 bases not matched to a gene. The CDR3 spells CASSPNSDRFNEKLFF. The DNA of the CDR3 is TGTGCCAGTAGTCCGAACTCGGACAGGTTTAATGAAAAACTGTTTTTT.

In nucleotides, the CDR3 is TGCGCCAGCAGCTTGTTTTTAAAGGGGGCCGATAGCAATCAGCCCCAGCATTTT. It codes for CASSLFLKGADSNQPQHF. The V call is TRBV5-1, the J call TRBJ1-5; 7 bases are shared with TRBD1. With 1 base clipped from V and 0 bases from J, the junction kept 10 bases outside the gene matches. Germline V gene sequence: CDR1 SGHRS, CDR2 YFSETQ. The CDR3 is 18 amino acids.

V is TRBV7-2 and J is TRBJ1-1, with 8 bases that match TRBD1. Germline CDR1 reads SGHTA; CDR2 reads FQGNSA. The CDR3 totals 15 residues. V gave up 2 bases and J gave up 1 base; unmatched junction bases: 3. CDR3 nucleotides: TGTGCCAGCAGCTTAAGGGGACAGGCGAACACTGAAGCTTTCTTT. It specifies CASSLRGQANTEAFF.

This clone has just a few counts. This sequence joins TRBV19 and TRBJ1-2; D perhaps matches TRBD1 (5 bases). The CDR3 runs to 15 residues. V shed 6 bases and J shed 6 bases, with 20 bases lying between them. The germline gives CDR1 LNHDA, CDR2 SQIVND (reference sequence). Here the CDR3 DNA reads TGTGCCAGTAGCCCCCTTCACACAGGAATAGATGGCTACACCTTC. Protein: CASSPLHTGIDGYTF.

The chain uses TRBV4-1 and TRBJ2-1, with TRBD2 as a possible D gene (6 bases). The CDR3 is 17 amino acids. V dropped 6 bases and J dropped 4 bases, with 22 bases sitting between them. Germline V lookup: CDR1 MGHRA, CDR2 YSYEKL. Here the CDR3 DNA reads TGCGCCAGCAGGGACGTGGAAACCTGGGGGGTATACAATGAGCAGTTCTTC. This sequence encodes CASRDVETWGVYNEQFF.

This clone has just one count. The rearrangement uses TRBV9 and TRBJ2-7; TRBD2 aligns across 8 bases. Germline CDR1 SGDLS, CDR2 YYNGEE. This CDR3 is built from 13 residues. The ends lost 1 base at V and 6 bases at J; junction bases unmatched: 3. CDR3 in amino acids: CASSVSGGLEQYF. The CDR3 coding sequence is TGTGCCAGCAGCGTATCGGGGGGGCTCGAGCAGTACTTC.

The V and J genes are TRBV5-4 and TRBJ2-7; tentative D call: TRBD1 (6 bases). CDR1 is SGHNT, CDR2 YYREEE, per germline (reference sequence). V was shortened by 4 bases and J by 6 bases, with 14 bases between the two germline ends. The CDR3 has 13 amino acids. The CDR3 sequence is CASSLGADLEQYF. CDR3 DNA: TGTGCCAGCAGCCTGGGGGCAGATCTCGAGCAGTACTTC.

CDR3 region: CASSIGQGNTGELFF. In DNA form, the CDR3 reads TGTGCCAGCTCGATTGGACAGGGAAACACCGGGGAGCTGTTTTTT. The chain recombines TRBV18 with TRBJ2-2; 8 nucleotides line up with TRBD1. V trimming: 6 bases; J trimming: 2 bases; junction bases outside the gene matches: 5. The germline V gene encodes CDR1 KGHSH and CDR2 LQKENI. The CDR3 consists of 15 residues.

This clone was counted only a few times. The chain couples TRBV5-1 to TRBJ2-7; TRBD1 is a possible D gene (5 bases). The CDR3 covers 14 residues. V dropped 4 bases and J dropped 0 bases, with 11 bases sitting between them. Germline V gene sequence: CDR1 SGHRS, CDR2 YFSETQ. The CDR3 protein is CASSPDSSSYEQYF. DNA of the CDR3: TGCGCCAGCAGCCCCGACAGTAGCTCCTACGAGCAGTACTTC.

The chain couples TRBV27 to TRBJ2-3; 8 nucleotides align to TRBD1. The germline V gene has CDR1 MNHEY and CDR2 SMNVEV (reference sequence). The V gene end was trimmed by 7 bases and the J gene end by 0 bases; junction bases not matched to a gene: 6. The CDR3 loop spans 15 amino acids. CDR3 DNA sequence: TGTGCCAGCAACCTCCAGGGGGCTAGCACAGATACGCAGTATTTT. Translated, it gives CASNLQGASTDTQYF.

This clone was observed once. The DNA of the CDR3 is TGTGCCAGTAGTACCCGGGTGGGGGTAGGGAGCAATCAGCCCCAGCATTTT. Its translation: CASSTRVGVGSNQPQHF. The chain is built from TRBV19 and TRBJ1-5, with TRBD1 as a possible D gene (5 bases). With 4 bases removed from V and 1 base from J, the gap between germline ends came to 17 bases. Germline V gene data show CDR1 as LNHDA and CDR2 as SQIVND (reference sequence). The CDR3 length is 17 residues.

This clone was observed a single time. The rearrangement links TRBV6-5 to TRBJ2-2; D uncertain. CDR1 and CDR2 from the germline V gene are MNHEY and SVGAGI. There are 14 residues in the CDR3. V lost 6 bases to trimming and J lost 5 bases, with 13 bases between them. The CDR3 nucleotides are TGTGCCAGCAGACCCAACAGTTTTACCGGGGAGCTGTTTTTT. Translating it yields CASRPNSFTGELFF.

The chain links TRBV15 to TRBJ2-3, with TRBD2 matching 13 bases. Germline CDR1 LNHNV, CDR2 YYDKDF (reference sequence). The CDR3 sequence is 19 residues long. The trim removed 0 bases at V and 5 bases at J, leaving 11 bases unmatched. CDR3 in amino acids: CATSRDSGGLAGLKDTQYF. In nucleotides, the CDR3 is TGTGCCACCAGCAGAGATTCGGGGGGACTAGCGGGACTAAAAGATACGCAGTATTTT. Full variable domain (rest looked up from reference TRBV15 and TRBJ2-3): DAMVIQNPRYQVTQFGKPVTLSCSQTLNHNVMYWYQQKSSQAPKLLFHYYDKDFNNEADTPDNFQSRRPNTSFCFLDIRSPGLGDTAMYLCATSRDSGGLAGLKDTQYFGPGTRLTVL.